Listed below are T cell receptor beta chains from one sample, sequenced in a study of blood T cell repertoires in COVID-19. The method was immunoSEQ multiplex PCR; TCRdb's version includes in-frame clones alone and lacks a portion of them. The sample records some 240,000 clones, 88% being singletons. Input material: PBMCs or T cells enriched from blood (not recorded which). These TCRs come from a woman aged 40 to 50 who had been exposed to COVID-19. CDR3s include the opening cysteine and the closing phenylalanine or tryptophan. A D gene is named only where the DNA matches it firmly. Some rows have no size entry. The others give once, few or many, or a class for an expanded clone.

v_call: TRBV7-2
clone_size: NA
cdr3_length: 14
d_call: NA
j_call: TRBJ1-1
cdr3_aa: CASSQGGWTTSAFF
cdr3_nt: TGTGCCAGCAGCCAAGGGGGTTGGACCACCAGCGCTTTCTTT

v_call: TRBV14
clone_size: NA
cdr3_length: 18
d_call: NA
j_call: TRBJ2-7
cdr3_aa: CASSPGAGLWEIRYEQYF
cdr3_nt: TGTGCCAGCAGCCCAGGGGCGGGACTATGGGAAATCCGCTACGAGCAGTACTTC

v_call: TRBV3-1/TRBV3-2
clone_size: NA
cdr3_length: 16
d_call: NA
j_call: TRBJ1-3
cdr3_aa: CASSQGAKPSGNTIYF
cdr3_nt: TGTGCCAGCAGCCAAGGGGCCAAGCCCTCTGGAAACACCATATATTTT

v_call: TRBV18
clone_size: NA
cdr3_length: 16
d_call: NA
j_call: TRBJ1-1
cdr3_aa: CASSPTGRGMNTEAFF
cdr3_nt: TGTGCCAGCTCACCAACCGGGCGCGGGATGAACACTGAAGCTTTCTTT

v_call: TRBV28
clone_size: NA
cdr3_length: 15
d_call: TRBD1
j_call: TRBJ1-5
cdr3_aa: CASSGPGQGAQPQHF
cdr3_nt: TGTGCCAGCAGCGGGCCGGGACAGGGGGCCCAGCCCCAGCATTTT

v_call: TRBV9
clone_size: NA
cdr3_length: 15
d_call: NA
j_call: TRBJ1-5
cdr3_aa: CASSAQGRPDQPQHF
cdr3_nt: TGTGCCAGCAGCGCTCAGGGGCGCCCTGATCAGCCCCAGCATTTT

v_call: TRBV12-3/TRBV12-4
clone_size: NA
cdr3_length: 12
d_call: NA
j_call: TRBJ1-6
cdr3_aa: CASRGVGSPLHF
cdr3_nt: TGTGCCAGCCGGGGGGTCGGATCACCCCTCCACTTT

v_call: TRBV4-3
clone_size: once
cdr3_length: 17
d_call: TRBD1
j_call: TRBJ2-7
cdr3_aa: CASSLVLPGQGLAEQYF
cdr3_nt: TGCGCCAGCAGCCTTGTCCTACCGGGACAGGGTTTGGCCGAGCAGTACTTC

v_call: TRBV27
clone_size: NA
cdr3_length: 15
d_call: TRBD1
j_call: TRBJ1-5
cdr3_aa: CASSKQGLMNQPQHF
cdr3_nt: TGTGCCAGCAGCAAACAGGGGCTCATGAATCAGCCCCAGCATTTT

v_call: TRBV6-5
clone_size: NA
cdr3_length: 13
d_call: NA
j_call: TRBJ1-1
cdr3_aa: CASSYSLNTEAFF
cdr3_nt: TGTGCCAGCAGTTACTCACTTAACACTGAAGCTTTCTTT

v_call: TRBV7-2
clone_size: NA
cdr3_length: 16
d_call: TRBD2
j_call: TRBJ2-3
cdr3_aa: CASSPRTSMSTDTQYF
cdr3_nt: TGTGCCAGCAGCCCCCGGACTAGCATGAGCACAGATACGCAGTATTTT

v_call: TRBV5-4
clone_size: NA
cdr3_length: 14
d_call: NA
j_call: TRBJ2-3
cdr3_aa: CASSLEQRTDTQYF
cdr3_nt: TGTGCCAGCAGCTTGGAACAGCGCACAGATACGCAGTATTTT

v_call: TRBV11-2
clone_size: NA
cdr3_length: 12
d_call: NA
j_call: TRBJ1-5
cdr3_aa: CASSLNGQPQHF
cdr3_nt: TGTGCCAGCAGCTTAAACGGGCAGCCCCAGCATTTT

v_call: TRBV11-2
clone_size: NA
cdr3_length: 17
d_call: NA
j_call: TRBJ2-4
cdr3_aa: CASSFPGERLAKNIQYF
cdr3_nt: TGTGCCAGCAGTTTCCCAGGGGAGAGACTAGCCAAAAACATTCAGTACTTC

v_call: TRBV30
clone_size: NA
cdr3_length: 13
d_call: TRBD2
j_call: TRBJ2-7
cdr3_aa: CAWTLAGGYEQYF
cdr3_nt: TGTGCCTGGACTTTAGCGGGGGGCTACGAGCAGTACTTC

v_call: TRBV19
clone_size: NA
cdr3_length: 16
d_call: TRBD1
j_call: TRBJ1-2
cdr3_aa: CASRLQTGASTYGYTF
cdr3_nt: TGTGCCAGTAGACTCCAGACAGGGGCATCAACTTATGGCTACACCTTC

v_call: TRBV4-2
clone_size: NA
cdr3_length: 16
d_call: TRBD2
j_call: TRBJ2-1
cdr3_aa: CASTLAGGQLYNEQFF
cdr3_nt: TGTGCCAGCACCCTAGCGGGGGGGCAGCTCTACAATGAGCAGTTCTTC

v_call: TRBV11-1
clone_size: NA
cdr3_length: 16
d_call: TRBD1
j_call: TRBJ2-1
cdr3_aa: CASSPRTGLTYNEQFF
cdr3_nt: TGTGCCAGCAGCCCACGGACAGGTCTCACCTACAATGAGCAGTTCTTC

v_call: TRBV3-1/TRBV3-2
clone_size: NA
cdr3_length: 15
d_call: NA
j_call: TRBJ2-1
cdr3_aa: CASSQELGLYNEQFF
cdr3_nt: TGTGCCAGCAGCCAAGAATTGGGCCTCTACAATGAGCAGTTCTTC

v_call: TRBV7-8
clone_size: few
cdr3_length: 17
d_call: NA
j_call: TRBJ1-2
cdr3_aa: CASSLLRRGLRNYGYTF
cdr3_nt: TGTGCCAGCAGCTTACTCCGACGGGGACTTAGAAACTATGGCTACACCTTC

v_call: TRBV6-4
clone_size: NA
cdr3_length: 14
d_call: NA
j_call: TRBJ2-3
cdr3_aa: CASSPQGSTDTQYF
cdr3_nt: TGTGCCAGCAGCCCGCAGGGGAGTACAGATACGCAGTATTTT

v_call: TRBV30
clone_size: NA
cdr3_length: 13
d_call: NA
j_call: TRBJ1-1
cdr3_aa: CAWSYWGGTEAFF
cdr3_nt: TGTGCCTGGAGTTACTGGGGAGGCACTGAAGCTTTCTTT

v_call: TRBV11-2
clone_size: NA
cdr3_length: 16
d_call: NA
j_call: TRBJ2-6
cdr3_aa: CASSLIRAAGANVLTF
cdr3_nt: TGTGCCAGCAGCTTAATCAGGGCGGCTGGGGCCAACGTCCTGACTTTC

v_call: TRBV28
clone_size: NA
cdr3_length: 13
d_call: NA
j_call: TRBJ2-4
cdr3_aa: CASSSSPSDIQYF
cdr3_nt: TGTGCCAGCAGTTCCTCCCCTAGTGACATTCAGTACTTC

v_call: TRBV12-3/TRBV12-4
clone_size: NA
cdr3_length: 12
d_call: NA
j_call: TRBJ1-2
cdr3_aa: CASSQSGYGYTF
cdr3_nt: TGTGCCAGCAGTCAGTCTGGCTATGGCTACACCTTC

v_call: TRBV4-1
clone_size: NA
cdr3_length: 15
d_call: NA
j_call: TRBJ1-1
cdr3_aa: CASSQAPGVSTEAFF
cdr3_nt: TGCGCCAGCAGCCAAGCCCCAGGGGTATCTACTGAAGCTTTCTTT

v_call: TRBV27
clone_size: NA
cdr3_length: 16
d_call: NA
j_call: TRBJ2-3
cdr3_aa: CASSLTQSRGPDTQYF
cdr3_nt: TGTGCCAGCAGTCTTACCCAATCCAGGGGTCCAGATACGCAGTATTTT

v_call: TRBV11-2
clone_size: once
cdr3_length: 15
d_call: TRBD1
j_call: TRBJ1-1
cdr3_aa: CASSRQGARGTEAFF
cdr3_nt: TGTGCCAGCAGCAGACAGGGGGCGCGAGGCACTGAAGCTTTCTTT

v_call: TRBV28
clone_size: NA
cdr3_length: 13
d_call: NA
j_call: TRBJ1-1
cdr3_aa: CASSWSENTEAFF
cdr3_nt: TGTGCCAGCAGTTGGAGCGAGAACACTGAAGCTTTCTTT

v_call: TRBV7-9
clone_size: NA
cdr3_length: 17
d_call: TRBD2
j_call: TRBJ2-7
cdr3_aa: CASSFSRAGTSSYEQYF
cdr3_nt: TGTGCCAGCAGTTTCTCACGAGCGGGGACCAGCTCCTACGAGCAGTACTTC

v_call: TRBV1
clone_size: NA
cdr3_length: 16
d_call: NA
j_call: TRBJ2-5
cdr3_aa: CTSSQGGSGVIETQYF
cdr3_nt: TGCACCAGCAGCCAAGGAGGTTCGGGAGTGATCGAGACCCAGTACTTC

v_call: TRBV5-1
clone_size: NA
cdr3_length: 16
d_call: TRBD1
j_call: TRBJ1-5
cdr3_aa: CASSLEGRGGNQPQHF
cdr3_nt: TGCGCCAGCAGCTTGGAGGGCAGGGGGGGCAATCAGCCCCAGCATTTT

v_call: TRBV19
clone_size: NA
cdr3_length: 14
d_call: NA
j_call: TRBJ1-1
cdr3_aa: CASSPGAGNTEAFF
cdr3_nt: TGTGCCAGTTCCCCAGGGGCGGGGAACACTGAAGCTTTCTTT

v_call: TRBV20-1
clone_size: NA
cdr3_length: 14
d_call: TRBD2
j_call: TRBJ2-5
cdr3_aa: CSAIERGGSETQYF
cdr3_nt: TGCAGTGCTATTGAGCGGGGGGGCTCCGAGACCCAGTACTTC

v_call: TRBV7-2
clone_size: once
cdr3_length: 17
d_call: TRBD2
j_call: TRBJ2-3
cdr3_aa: CASSLVPGLNPANTQYF
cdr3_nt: TGTGCCAGCAGCTTAGTCCCGGGACTAAATCCTGCGAATACGCAGTATTTT

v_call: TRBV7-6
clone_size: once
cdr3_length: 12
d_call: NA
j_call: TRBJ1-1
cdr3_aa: CASSAHLPEAFF
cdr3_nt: TGTGCCAGCAGCGCCCACTTACCTGAAGCTTTCTTT

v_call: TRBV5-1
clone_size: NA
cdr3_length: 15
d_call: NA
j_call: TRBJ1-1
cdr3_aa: CASSPAHGVVTEAFF
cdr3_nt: TGTGCCAGCAGCCCAGCTCACGGGGTGGTCACTGAAGCTTTCTTT

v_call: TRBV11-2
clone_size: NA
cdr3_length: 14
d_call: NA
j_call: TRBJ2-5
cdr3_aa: CASSQMGPQETQYF
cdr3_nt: TGTGCCAGCAGCCAAATGGGGCCGCAAGAGACCCAGTACTTC

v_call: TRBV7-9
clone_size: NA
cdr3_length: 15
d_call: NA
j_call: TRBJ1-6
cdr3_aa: CASSLDSSYNSPLHF
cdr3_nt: TGTGCCAGCAGCTTGGACAGCTCCTATAATTCACCCCTCCACTTT

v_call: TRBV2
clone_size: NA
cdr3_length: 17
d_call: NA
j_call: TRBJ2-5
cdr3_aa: CASSELAGAPRQETQYF
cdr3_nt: TGTGCCAGCAGTGAACTGGCTGGGGCTCCAAGGCAAGAGACCCAGTACTTC

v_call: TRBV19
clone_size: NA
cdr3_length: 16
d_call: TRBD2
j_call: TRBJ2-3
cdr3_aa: CASSIWSGGRTDTQYF
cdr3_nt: TGTGCCAGTAGTATTTGGAGCGGGGGCCGCACAGATACGCAGTATTTT

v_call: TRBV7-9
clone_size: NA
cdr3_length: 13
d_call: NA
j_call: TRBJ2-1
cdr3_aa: CASRVGGDNEQFF
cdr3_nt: TGTGCCAGCAGGGTAGGGGGTGACAATGAGCAGTTCTTC

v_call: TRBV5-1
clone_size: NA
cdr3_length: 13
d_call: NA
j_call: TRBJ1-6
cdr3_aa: CASRDKNNSPLHF
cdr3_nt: TGTGCCAGCAGAGACAAGAATAATTCACCCCTCCACTTT

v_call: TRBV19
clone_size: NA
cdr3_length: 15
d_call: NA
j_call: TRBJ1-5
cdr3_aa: CASSETGNSNQPQHF
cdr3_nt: TGTGCCAGTAGCGAGACTGGAAATAGCAATCAGCCCCAGCATTTT

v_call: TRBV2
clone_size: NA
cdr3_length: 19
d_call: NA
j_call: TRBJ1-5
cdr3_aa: CASSFDRQGFPVSNQPQHF
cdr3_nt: TGTGCCAGCAGTTTCGACAGACAAGGCTTCCCGGTCAGCAATCAGCCCCAGCATTTT

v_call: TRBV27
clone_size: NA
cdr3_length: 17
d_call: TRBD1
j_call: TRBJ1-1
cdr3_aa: CASSSPLTGGKSTEAFF
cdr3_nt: TGTGCCAGCAGTTCGCCTCTTACAGGGGGCAAGAGTACTGAAGCTTTCTTT

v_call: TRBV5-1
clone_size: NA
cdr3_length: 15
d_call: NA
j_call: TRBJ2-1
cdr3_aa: CASSLIPDSYNEQFF
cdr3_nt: TGTGCCAGCAGCTTGATACCAGACTCCTACAATGAGCAGTTCTTC

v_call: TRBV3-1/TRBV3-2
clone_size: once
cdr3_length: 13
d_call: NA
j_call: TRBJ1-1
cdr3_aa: CASSQKDTLGAFF
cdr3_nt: TGTGCCAGCAGCCAAAAGGACACCCTTGGGGCTTTCTTT

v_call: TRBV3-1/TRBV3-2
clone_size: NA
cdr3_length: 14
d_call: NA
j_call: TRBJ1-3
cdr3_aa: CASSPTGTGNTIYF
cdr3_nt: TGTGCCAGCAGCCCAACAGGGACTGGAAACACCATATATTTT

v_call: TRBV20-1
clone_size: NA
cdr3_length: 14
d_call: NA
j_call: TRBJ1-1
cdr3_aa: CSASLGTMNTEAFF
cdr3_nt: TGCAGTGCTAGTCTGGGGACAATGAACACTGAAGCTTTCTTT

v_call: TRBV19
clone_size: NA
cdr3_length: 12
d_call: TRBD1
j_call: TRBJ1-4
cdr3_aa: CASTQGDGKLFF
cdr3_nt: TGTGCCAGTACACAGGGGGATGGAAAACTGTTTTTT

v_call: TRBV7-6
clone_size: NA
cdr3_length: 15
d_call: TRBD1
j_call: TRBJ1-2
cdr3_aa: CASSLTGTGGYGYTF
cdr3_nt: TGTGCCAGCAGCCTAACCGGGACAGGGGGCTATGGCTACACCTTC

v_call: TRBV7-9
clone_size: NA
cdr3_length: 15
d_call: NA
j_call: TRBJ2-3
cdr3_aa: CASSLAGVDTDTQYF
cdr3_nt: TGTGCCAGCAGCTTAGCCGGGGTTGACACAGATACGCAGTATTTT

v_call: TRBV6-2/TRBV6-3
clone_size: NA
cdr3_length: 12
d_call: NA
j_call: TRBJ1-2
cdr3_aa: CASSQGNYGYTF
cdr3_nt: TGTGCCAGCAGCCAGGGGAACTATGGCTACACCTTC

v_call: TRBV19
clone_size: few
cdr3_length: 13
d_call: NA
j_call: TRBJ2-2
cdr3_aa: CASSNGAAGELFF
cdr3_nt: TGTGCCAGTAGTAATGGAGCAGCCGGGGAGCTGTTTTTT

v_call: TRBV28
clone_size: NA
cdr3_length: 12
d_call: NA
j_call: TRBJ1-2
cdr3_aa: CASSLFIFGYTF
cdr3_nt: TGTGCCAGCAGTTTATTTATCTTTGGCTACACCTTC

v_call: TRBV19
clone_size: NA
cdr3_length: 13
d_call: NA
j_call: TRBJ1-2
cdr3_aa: CASSPQDSYGYTF
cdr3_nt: TGTGCCAGTAGTCCCCAGGACAGCTATGGCTACACCTTC

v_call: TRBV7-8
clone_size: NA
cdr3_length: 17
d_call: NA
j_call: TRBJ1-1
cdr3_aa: CASSSELRRTLNTEAFF
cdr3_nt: TGTGCCAGCAGCTCCGAACTACGACGGACACTGAACACTGAAGCTTTCTTT

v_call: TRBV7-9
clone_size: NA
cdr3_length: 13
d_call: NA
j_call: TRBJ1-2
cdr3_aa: CASSSQGFEGYTF
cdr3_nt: TGTGCCAGCAGCTCTCAGGGATTTGAGGGCTACACCTTC

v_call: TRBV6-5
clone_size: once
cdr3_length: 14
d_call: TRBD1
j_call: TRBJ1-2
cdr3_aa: CASRARTGGYGYTF
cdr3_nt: TGTGCCAGCAGGGCAAGGACAGGGGGCTATGGCTACACCTTC